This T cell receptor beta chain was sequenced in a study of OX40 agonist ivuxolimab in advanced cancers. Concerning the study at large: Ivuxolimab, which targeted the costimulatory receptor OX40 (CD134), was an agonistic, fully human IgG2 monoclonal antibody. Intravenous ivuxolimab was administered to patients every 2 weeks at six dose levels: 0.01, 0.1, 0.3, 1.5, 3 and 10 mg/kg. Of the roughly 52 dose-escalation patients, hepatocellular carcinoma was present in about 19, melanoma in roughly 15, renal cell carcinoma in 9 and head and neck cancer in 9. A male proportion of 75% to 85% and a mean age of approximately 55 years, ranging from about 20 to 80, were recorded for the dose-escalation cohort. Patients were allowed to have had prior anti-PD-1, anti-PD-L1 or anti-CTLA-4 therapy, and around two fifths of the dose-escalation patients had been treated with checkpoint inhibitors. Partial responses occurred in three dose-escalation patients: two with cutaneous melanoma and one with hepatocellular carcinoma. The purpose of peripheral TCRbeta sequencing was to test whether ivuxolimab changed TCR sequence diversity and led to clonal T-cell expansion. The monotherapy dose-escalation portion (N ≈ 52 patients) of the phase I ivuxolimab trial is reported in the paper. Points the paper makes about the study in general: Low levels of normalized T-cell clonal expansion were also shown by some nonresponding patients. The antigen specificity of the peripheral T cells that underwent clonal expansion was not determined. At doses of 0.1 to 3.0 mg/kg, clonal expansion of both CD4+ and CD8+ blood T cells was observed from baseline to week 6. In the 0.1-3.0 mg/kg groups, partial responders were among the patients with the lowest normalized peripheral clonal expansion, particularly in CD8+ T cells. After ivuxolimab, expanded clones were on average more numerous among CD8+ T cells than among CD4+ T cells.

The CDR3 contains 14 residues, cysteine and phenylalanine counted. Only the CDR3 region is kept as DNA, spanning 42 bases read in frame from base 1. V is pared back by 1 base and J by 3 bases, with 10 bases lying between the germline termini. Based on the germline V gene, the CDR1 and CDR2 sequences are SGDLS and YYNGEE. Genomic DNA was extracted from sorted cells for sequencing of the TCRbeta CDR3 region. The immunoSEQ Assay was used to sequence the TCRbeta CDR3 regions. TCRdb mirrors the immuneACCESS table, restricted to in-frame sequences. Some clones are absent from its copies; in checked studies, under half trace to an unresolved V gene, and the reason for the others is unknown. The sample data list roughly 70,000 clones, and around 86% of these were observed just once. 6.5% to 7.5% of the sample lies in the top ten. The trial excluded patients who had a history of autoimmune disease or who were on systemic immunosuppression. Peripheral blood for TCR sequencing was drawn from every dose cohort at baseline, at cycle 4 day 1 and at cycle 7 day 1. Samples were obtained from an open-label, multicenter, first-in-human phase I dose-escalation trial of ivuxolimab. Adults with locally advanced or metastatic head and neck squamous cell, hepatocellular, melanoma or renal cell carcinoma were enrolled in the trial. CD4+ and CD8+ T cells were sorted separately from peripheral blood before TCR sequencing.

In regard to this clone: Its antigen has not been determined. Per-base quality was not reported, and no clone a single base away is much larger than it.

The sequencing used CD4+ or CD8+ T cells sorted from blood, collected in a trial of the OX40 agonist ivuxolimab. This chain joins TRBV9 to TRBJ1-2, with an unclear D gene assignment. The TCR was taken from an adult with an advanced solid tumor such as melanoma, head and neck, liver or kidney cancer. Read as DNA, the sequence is TGTGCCAGCAGCGTATCCCGGTCCCACTATGGCTACACCTTC. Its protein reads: CASSVSRSHYGYTF.